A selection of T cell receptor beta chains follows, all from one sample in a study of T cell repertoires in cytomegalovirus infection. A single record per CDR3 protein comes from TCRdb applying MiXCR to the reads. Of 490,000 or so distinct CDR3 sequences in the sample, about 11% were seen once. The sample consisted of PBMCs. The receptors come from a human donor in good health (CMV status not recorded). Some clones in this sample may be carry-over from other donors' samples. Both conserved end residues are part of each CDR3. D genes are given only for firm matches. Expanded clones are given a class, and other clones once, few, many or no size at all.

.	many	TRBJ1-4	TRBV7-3	CASSGHDSTAPNEKLFF	TGTGCCAGCAGCGGCCACGATAGCACAGCCCCTAATGAAAAACTGTTTTTT
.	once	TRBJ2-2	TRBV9	CASSVSLGELFF	TGTGCCAGCAGCGTGTCATTAGGGGAGCTGTTTTTT
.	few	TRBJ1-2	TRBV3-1	CASSQVGRDGGTF	TGTGCCAGCAGCCAGGTGGGGAGAGATGGAGGCACCTTC
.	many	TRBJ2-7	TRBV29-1	CSVGPRGSAFDEQYF	TGCAGCGTTGGACCCAGAGGGAGTGCCTTCGACGAGCAGTACTTC
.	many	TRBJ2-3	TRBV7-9	CASSPTLLGTDTQYF	TGTGCCAGCAGCCCCACCCTACTTGGCACAGATACGCAGTATTTT
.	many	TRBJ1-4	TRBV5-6	CASSLRTVGLFF	TGTGCCAGCAGCTTGAGGACGGTGGGCCTGTTTTTT
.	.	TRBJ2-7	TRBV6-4	CARSGEVSYEQYF	TGTGCCAGAAGTGGAGAGGTTTCCTACGAGCAGTACTTC
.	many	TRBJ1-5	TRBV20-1	CSARVGGTSNQPQHF	TGCAGTGCTAGAGTTGGGGGCACGAGCAATCAGCCCCAGCATTTT
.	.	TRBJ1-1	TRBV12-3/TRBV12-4	CASSPAGGSEAFF	TGTGCCAGCAGCCCCGCGGGGGGTAGTGAAGCTTTCTTT
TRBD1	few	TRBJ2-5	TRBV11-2	CASSITLHGTGSQETQYF	TGTGCCAGCAGCATCACCCTCCACGGGACAGGTTCCCAAGAGACCCAGTACTTC
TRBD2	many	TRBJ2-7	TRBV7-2	CASSMTSGRYEQYF	TGTGCCAGCAGCATGACTAGCGGGAGATACGAGCAGTACTTC
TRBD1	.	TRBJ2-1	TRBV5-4	CASSLKDRYNEQFF	TGTGCCAGCAGCTTGAAGGACAGGTACAATGAGCAGTTCTTC
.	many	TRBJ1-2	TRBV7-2	CASSPSRRQVPYGYTF	TGTGCCAGCAGCCCCTCTCGCCGCCAGGTGCCCTATGGCTACACCTTC
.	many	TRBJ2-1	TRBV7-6	CASSLAKGHEQFF	TGTGCCAGCAGCTTAGCGAAGGGACATGAGCAGTTCTTC
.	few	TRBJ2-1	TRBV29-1	CSVESGFQYNEQFF	TGCAGCGTTGAAAGTGGATTCCAATACAATGAGCAGTTCTTC
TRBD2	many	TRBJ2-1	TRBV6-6	CASSLIAGDGEQFF	TGTGCCAGCAGTCTGATCGCGGGGGACGGTGAGCAGTTCTTC
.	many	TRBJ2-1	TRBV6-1	CASSDEGGHEQFF	TGTGCCAGCAGTGACGAGGGAGGTCATGAGCAGTTCTTC
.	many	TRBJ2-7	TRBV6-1	CASSLKGGDYEQYF	TGTGCCAGCAGCCTGAAAGGGGGAGACTACGAGCAGTACTTC
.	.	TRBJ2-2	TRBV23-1	CASRTVETGELFF	TGCGCCAGCAGGACAGTGGAAACCGGGGAGCTGTTTTTT
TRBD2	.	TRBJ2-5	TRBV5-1	CASNPGQRGSETQYF	TGCGCCAGCAACCCCGGACAGCGGGGGTCAGAGACCCAGTACTTC
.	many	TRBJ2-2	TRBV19	CASSSLDGLGNTGELFF	TGTGCCAGTAGCTCTCTCGACGGCCTCGGGAACACCGGGGAGCTGTTTTTT
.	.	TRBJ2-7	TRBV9	CASSVVAGVEAEQYF	TGTGCCAGCAGCGTAGTAGCAGGGGTTGAAGCCGAGCAGTACTTC
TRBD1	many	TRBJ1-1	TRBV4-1	CASSQPTGKNPEAFF	TGCGCCAGCAGCCAACCGACAGGGAAGAATCCTGAAGCTTTCTTT
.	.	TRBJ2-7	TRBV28	CASSFLGAGYEQYF	TGTGCCAGCAGTTTTTTAGGGGCAGGCTACGAGCAGTACTTC
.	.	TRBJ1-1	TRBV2	CASSDLSEAFF	TGTGCCAGCAGTGATCTTTCTGAAGCTTTCTTT
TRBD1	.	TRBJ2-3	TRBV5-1	CASSFPQNRGIADTQYF	TGCGCCAGCAGCTTCCCACAGAACAGGGGAATTGCAGATACGCAGTATTTT
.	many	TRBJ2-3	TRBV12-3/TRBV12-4	CASSFRPSTDTQYF	TGTGCCAGCAGTTTTCGTCCAAGCACAGATACGCAGTATTTT
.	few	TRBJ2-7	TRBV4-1	CASSQVQGHSDYEQYF	TGCGCCAGCAGCCAAGTGCAGGGACATTCCGACTACGAGCAGTACTTC
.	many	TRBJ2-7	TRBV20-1	CSARDLGLASYEQYF	TGCAGTGCTAGAGATCTCGGGCTAGCCTCCTACGAGCAGTACTTC
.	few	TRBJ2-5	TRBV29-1	CSVENDSKETQYF	TGCAGCGTTGAGAATGACAGTAAAGAGACCCAGTACTTC
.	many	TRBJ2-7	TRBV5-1	CASSLDFYEQYF	TGTGCCAGCAGCCTGGACTTTTACGAGCAGTACTTC
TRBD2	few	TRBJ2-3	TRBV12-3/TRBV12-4	CASTLSERGATDTQYF	TGTGCCAGCACCCTTTCCGAGCGGGGGGCCACAGATACGCAGTATTTT